This T cell receptor (beta chain) was sequenced in a study of CD8 T cell repertoires and HIV-1 epitope variants (dated by TCRdb to 2020 to 2022). Background for the entire study: Twenty-five peptides representing autologous and known Gag and Nef epitope variants were each used to stimulate T cells in separate culture wells. An aliquot of 1M T cells was saved as an uncultured baseline condition, separate from the approximately 87 T cell cultures. A total of some 83 T cell cultures were run, with each culture condition done in triplicate except for one peptide, which was done in duplicate. The epitopes tested were three Gag epitope families plus Nef HW9 and YT9. Cultures ran for 10 days in IMDM with gentamicin, with half-media changes on days 3 and 7 adding IL-2, IL-7 and IL-15. T cells were enriched using the EasySep Human T Cell Enrichment Kit and were co-cultured with equal numbers of autologous T cell-negative cells serving as antigen-presenting cells. Among the control conditions were a peptide pool of CMV, EBV and flu, the Ebola AY9 epitope serving as a negative control, and a well with no peptide.

The immunoSEQ platform was used to sequence TCR beta CDR3 regions at survey depth. The QIAamp DNA micro kit was used to extract genomic DNA from every cultured and uncultured CD8+ T cell population. On the study's bioinformatics: Samples with fewer than 5,000 productive reads were excluded, resulting in the removal of about 7% of the roughly 80 HIV peptide-stimulated cultures. Sequences were trimmed to CDR3 by a MANAFEST web app, and nonproductive sequences, CDR3s under 5 amino acids, and sequences not starting with C or ending with F/W were removed. Antigen-specific clonotypes had to expand in at least 2 of 3 replicates versus no-peptide control at FDR 0.01, only within one epitope family. A frequency at least fivefold higher than in wells stimulated with peptides from other epitope families was additionally required for specific clonotypes. Entries here come from immuneACCESS through TCRdb and include only in-frame sequences with V and J called. Some clones fail to appear in such tables; in the studies checked, an unresolved V gene covers under half of the shortfall, and the cause of the remainder is unknown. V and J calls and clone size follow that table, whereas D and trimming were derived from the DNA. Recorded for this sample are about 4,100 clones; about 63% of them occurred a single time. 40% to 50% of the sample is in the top ten clones.

The EasySep Human CD8+ T Cell Enrichment Kit was used on day 10 to isolate CD8+ T cells from every culture. A word on this clone: Its target antigen remains unknown. Base qualities are not provided; no much larger clone lies one nucleotide away.

V loses 3 bases at its end and J loses 5 bases; junction bases beyond the gene matches: 1. The CDR3 measures 13 amino acids from cysteine to phenylalanine. Only CDR3 DNA remains: 39 bases, in frame from the first base. According to the germline V gene, CDR1 reads KGHSH and CDR2 reads LQKENI. The study at large found these results: About 5 clonotypes recognized the Nef KF9 family and one clonotype recognized the HW9 family, while no responses were seen to the TAALDMSHF plasma variant. The assay could identify only TCR beta chains and pointed to proliferation in response to antigen, not to T cell function or cytokine profile. Eight to ten antigen-specific TCR beta clonotypes were identified, of which over 5 appeared to be cross-reactive for autologous or known escape epitope variants.

Sequencing input: cultured CD8+ T cells derived from PBMCs. The rearrangement joined TRBV18 to TRBJ1-1; a stretch of 9 junction bases matches TRBD1. The sequence was collected from a male donor with HIV. The bases read TGTGCCAGCTCACCGACAGGGGGTACTGAAGCTTTCTTT. Translated, it gives CASSPTGGTEAFF.